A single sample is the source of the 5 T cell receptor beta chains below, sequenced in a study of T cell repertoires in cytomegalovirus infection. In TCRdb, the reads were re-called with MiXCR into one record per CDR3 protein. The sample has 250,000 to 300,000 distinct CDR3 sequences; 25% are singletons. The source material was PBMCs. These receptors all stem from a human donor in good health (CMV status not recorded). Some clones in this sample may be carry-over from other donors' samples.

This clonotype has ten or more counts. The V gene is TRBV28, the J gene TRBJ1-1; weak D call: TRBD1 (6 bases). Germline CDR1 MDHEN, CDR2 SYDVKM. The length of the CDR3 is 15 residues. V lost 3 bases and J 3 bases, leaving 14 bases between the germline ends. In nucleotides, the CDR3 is TGTGCCAGCAGTTTGCGGCAGGGGTACGACACTGAAGCTTTCTTT. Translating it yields CASSLRQGYDTEAFF.

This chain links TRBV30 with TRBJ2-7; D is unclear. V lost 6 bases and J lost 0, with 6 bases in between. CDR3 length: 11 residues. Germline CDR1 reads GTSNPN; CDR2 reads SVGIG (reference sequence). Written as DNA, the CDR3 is TGTGCCTGCAGAAGCTCCTACGAGCAGTACTTC. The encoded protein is CACRSSYEQYF.

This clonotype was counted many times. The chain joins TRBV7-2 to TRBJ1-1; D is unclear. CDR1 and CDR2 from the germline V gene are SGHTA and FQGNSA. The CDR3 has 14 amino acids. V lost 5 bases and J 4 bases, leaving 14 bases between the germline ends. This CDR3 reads CASSPLGRGTEAFF. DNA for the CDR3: TGTGCCAGCAGCCCACTGGGTCGCGGCACTGAAGCTTTCTTT. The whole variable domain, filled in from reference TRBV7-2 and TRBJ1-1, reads GAGVSQSPSNKVTEKGKDVELRCDPISGHTALYWYRQSLGQGLEFLIYFQGNSAPDKSGLPSDRFSAERTGGSVSTLTIQRTQQEDSAVYLCASSPLGRGTEAFFGQGTRLTVV.

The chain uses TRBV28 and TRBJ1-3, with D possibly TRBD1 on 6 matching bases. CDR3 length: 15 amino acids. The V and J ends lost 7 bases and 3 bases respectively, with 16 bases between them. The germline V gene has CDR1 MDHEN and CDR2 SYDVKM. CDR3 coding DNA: TGTGCCAGCATCGCCGGGGGGCCAGGTGGAAACACCATATATTTT. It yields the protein CASIAGGPGGNTIYF.

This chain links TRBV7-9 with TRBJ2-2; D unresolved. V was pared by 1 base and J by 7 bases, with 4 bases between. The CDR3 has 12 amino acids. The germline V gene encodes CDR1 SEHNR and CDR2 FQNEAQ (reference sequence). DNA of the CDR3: TGTGCCAGCAGCTTAGAGCGCGGGGAGCTGTTTTTT. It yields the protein CASSLERGELFF.